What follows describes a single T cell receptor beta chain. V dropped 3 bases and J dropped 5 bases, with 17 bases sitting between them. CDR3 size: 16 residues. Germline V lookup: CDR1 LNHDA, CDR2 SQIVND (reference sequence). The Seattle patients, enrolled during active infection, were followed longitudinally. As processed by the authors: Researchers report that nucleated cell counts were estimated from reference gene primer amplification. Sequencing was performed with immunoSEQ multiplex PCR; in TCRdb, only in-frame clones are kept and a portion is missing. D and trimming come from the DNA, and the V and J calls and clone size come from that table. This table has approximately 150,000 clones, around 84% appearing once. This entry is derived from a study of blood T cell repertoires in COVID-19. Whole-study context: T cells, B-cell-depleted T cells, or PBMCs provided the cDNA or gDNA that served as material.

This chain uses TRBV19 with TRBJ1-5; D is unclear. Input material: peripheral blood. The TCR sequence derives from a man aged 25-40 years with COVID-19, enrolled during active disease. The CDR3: CASSIYHWVRDQPQHF. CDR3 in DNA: TGTGCCAGTAGTATTTATCATTGGGTGAGGGATCAGCCCCAGCATTTT.